This T cell receptor (beta chain) is from a study of blood T cell repertoires in COVID-19. Study background: Collection of acute and convalescent COVID-19 samples took place in the United States, Italy and Spain. Sources were T cells, B-cell-depleted T cells, or PBMCs; the material itself was cDNA or gDNA.

In the original workflow: Amplification of reference gene primers provided the estimated nucleated cell counts. Libraries were prepared by immunoSEQ multiplex PCR; TCRdb keeps only in-frame clonotypes and omits some of them. D and trimming come from the DNA, and the V and J calls and clone size come from that table. The sample consists of about 150,000 clones, 70% to 90% of them appearing once. V shed 7 bases and J shed 4 bases, with 17 bases lying between them. CDR1 is SQVTM and CDR2 is ANQGSEA in the germline V gene. CDR3 size: 14 residues. The sequenced sample consisted of peripheral blood. This chain uses TRBV29-1 with TRBJ2-1; perhaps TRBD1 as D (6 bases). This clonotype was sampled from a man aged 55 to 70 with acute or convalescent COVID-19. DNA for the CDR3: TGCAGCGACCGGACAGTCCGTGCATACAATGAGCAGTTCTTC. It yields the protein CSDRTVRAYNEQFF.